This T cell receptor (beta chain) was identified during a study of blood T cell repertoires in COVID-19. Turning to the study itself: Material from acute and convalescent COVID-19 was sourced from the United States, Italy and Spain. From T cells, B-cell-depleted T cells, or PBMCs came the material, which was cDNA or gDNA.

In the authors' workflow: Estimation of nucleated cell counts was performed using reference gene primer amplification. The protocol was immunoSEQ multiplex PCR, while the TCRdb copy is restricted to in-frame clones and leaves out a portion. V, J and clone size reflect that table, while D and trimming were determined from the DNA. The table shows more than 85,000 clones, with 84% occurring only once. V gave up 4 bases and J gave up 4 bases, with 5 bases separating them. The CDR3 is 11 amino acids. Germline V gene data show CDR1 as SGHNT and CDR2 as YENEEA. This chain connects TRBV11-3 to TRBJ2-7; no reliable D call. This receptor was identified in a woman aged 55 to 70 with acute or convalescent COVID-19. The specimen sequenced was peripheral blood. CDR3 DNA sequence: TGTGCCAGCAGCTCCGAGTACGAGCAGTACTTC. Its translation is CASSSEYEQYF.